Listed below are T cell receptor beta chains from one sample, sequenced in a study of beta chain features in type 1 diabetes. TCRdb's copy holds only in-frame clones and misses some; the assay was immunoSEQ multiplex PCR. The top ten hold more than 0.09% of the sample, which has around 710,000 clones, approximately 13% seen once. Sequenced sample: naive CD4+ T cells from blood. These TCRs come from a man aged 25-40 years with type 1 diabetes. Both conserved end residues are part of each CDR3. Each record gives: J gene, V gene, D gene, clone size, CDR3 protein, CDR3 DNA. A D gene is named only where the DNA matches it firmly. Clone size, where shown, is once, few, many, or a class for clones that have expanded.

j_gene: TRBJ2-6; v_gene: TRBV2; d_gene: TRBD1; abundance: NA; CDR3aa: CASSELAGGPSGANVLTF; CDR3nt: TGTGCCAGCAGTGAACTGGCAGGGGGCCCCTCTGGGGCCAACGTCCTGACTTTC
j_gene: TRBJ2-7; v_gene: TRBV27; d_gene: NA; abundance: NA; CDR3aa: CASTGLGGYEQYF; CDR3nt: TGTGCCAGCACTGGATTAGGGGGGTACGAGCAGTACTTC
j_gene: TRBJ1-5; v_gene: TRBV7-2; d_gene: TRBD1; abundance: NA; CDR3aa: CASSRQGDQPQHF; CDR3nt: TGTGCCAGCAGCCGACAGGGAGATCAGCCCCAGCATTTT
j_gene: TRBJ1-4; v_gene: TRBV7-9; d_gene: NA; abundance: NA; CDR3aa: CASSFYSPTNEKLFF; CDR3nt: TGTGCCAGCAGCTTTTACTCTCCAACTAATGAAAAACTGTTTTTT
j_gene: TRBJ2-5; v_gene: TRBV6-5; d_gene: NA; abundance: few; CDR3aa: CASRAGQETQYF; CDR3nt: TGTGCCAGCAGGGCAGGACAAGAGACCCAGTACTTC
j_gene: TRBJ2-4; v_gene: TRBV18; d_gene: TRBD1; abundance: few; CDR3aa: CASSPPGTGLNIQYF; CDR3nt: TGTGCCAGCTCACCTCCCGGGACAGGATTAAACATTCAGTACTTC
j_gene: TRBJ1-5; v_gene: TRBV7-6; d_gene: NA; abundance: few; CDR3aa: CASSLGAEGLNQPQHF; CDR3nt: TGTGCCAGCAGCTTAGGGGCGGAGGGTTTGAATCAGCCCCAGCATTTT
j_gene: TRBJ2-5; v_gene: TRBV7-6; d_gene: NA; abundance: NA; CDR3aa: CASSLYGEAKETQYF; CDR3nt: TGTGCCAGCAGCTTATATGGCGAGGCAAAAGAGACCCAGTACTTC
j_gene: TRBJ2-1; v_gene: TRBV9; d_gene: NA; abundance: NA; CDR3aa: CASSVGLRGVYNEQFF; CDR3nt: TGTGCCAGCAGCGTAGGTTTGAGGGGGGTCTACAATGAGCAGTTCTTC
j_gene: TRBJ1-2; v_gene: TRBV2; d_gene: NA; abundance: few; CDR3aa: CASSPDGNYGYTF; CDR3nt: TGTGCCAGCAGTCCGGACGGAAACTATGGCTACACCTTC
j_gene: TRBJ1-1; v_gene: TRBV29-1; d_gene: NA; abundance: few; CDR3aa: CSVALTGNTEAFF; CDR3nt: TGCAGCGTAGCTTTGACGGGGAACACTGAAGCTTTCTTT
j_gene: TRBJ2-7; v_gene: TRBV7-2; d_gene: TRBD1; abundance: few; CDR3aa: CASSPGDRGEYEQYF; CDR3nt: TGTGCCAGCAGCCCCGGGGACAGGGGGGAATACGAGCAGTACTTC
j_gene: TRBJ2-5; v_gene: TRBV4-1; d_gene: NA; abundance: few; CDR3aa: CASSQGVGASQETQYF; CDR3nt: TGCGCCAGCAGCCAAGGTGTTGGCGCCAGCCAAGAGACCCAGTACTTC
j_gene: TRBJ1-2; v_gene: TRBV4-3; d_gene: NA; abundance: NA; CDR3aa: CASSQDPTGNNYGYTF; CDR3nt: TGCGCCAGCAGCCAAGACCCTACAGGGAACAACTATGGCTACACCTTC
j_gene: TRBJ2-7; v_gene: TRBV30; d_gene: NA; abundance: NA; CDR3aa: CAWSRGEDEQYF; CDR3nt: TGTGCCTGGAGTAGGGGAGAGGACGAGCAGTACTTC
j_gene: TRBJ2-2; v_gene: TRBV7-2; d_gene: TRBD2; abundance: NA; CDR3aa: CASSLWAASGGYGELFF; CDR3nt: TGTGCCAGCAGCTTATGGGCCGCTAGCGGGGGATACGGGGAGCTGTTTTTT
j_gene: TRBJ2-7; v_gene: TRBV6-6; d_gene: NA; abundance: NA; CDR3aa: CASRRQETYEQYF; CDR3nt: TGTGCCAGCCGCCGACAGGAAACCTACGAGCAGTACTTC
j_gene: TRBJ1-4; v_gene: TRBV4-3; d_gene: TRBD1; abundance: few; CDR3aa: CASSQGQPPEKLFF; CDR3nt: TGCGCCAGCAGCCAGGGACAGCCCCCGGAAAAACTGTTTTTT
j_gene: TRBJ2-1; v_gene: TRBV18; d_gene: NA; abundance: few; CDR3aa: CASSLLKGGSYNEQFF; CDR3nt: TGTGCCAGCTCTCTCCTTAAGGGGGGGTCCTACAATGAGCAGTTCTTC
j_gene: TRBJ2-7; v_gene: TRBV28; d_gene: NA; abundance: NA; CDR3aa: CAISDSSYEQYF; CDR3nt: TGTGCCATTTCGGACAGCTCCTACGAGCAGTACTTC
j_gene: TRBJ2-7; v_gene: TRBV30; d_gene: NA; abundance: few; CDR3aa: CAWSTGFYEQYF; CDR3nt: TGTGCCTGGAGTACAGGGTTTTACGAGCAGTACTTC
j_gene: TRBJ2-6; v_gene: TRBV6-5; d_gene: NA; abundance: few; CDR3aa: CASSYGVGANVLTF; CDR3nt: TGTGCCAGCAGTTATGGGGTCGGGGCCAACGTCCTGACTTTC
j_gene: TRBJ1-2; v_gene: TRBV7-9; d_gene: NA; abundance: NA; CDR3aa: CASSLSNRRVLNYGYTF; CDR3nt: TGTGCCAGCAGCTTATCAAACAGAAGGGTGCTTAACTATGGCTACACCTTC
j_gene: TRBJ1-1; v_gene: TRBV7-6; d_gene: NA; abundance: NA; CDR3aa: CASSLGAGPEAFF; CDR3nt: TGTGCCAGCAGCTTAGGGGCAGGGCCTGAAGCTTTCTTT
j_gene: TRBJ2-7; v_gene: TRBV30; d_gene: NA; abundance: NA; CDR3aa: CAWSVGGGNPYEQYF; CDR3nt: TGTGCCTGGAGTGTAGGGGGGGGTAACCCCTACGAGCAGTACTTC
j_gene: TRBJ1-6; v_gene: TRBV20-1; d_gene: NA; abundance: NA; CDR3aa: CSARNSPLHF; CDR3nt: TGCAGTGCGCGGAATTCACCCCTCCACTTT
j_gene: TRBJ2-5; v_gene: TRBV29-1; d_gene: TRBD2; abundance: few; CDR3aa: CSVVSNGGAGETQYF; CDR3nt: TGCAGCGTTGTGAGTAACGGGGGGGCCGGAGAGACCCAGTACTTC
j_gene: TRBJ2-3; v_gene: TRBV6-6; d_gene: NA; abundance: NA; CDR3aa: CATEGFNTQYF; CDR3nt: TGTGCCACCGAGGGGTTCAATACGCAGTATTTT
j_gene: TRBJ1-1; v_gene: TRBV4-2; d_gene: NA; abundance: NA; CDR3aa: CASSSIQISNTEAFF; CDR3nt: TGTGCCAGCAGCTCTATACAGATCTCGAACACTGAAGCTTTCTTT
j_gene: TRBJ2-3; v_gene: TRBV7-9; d_gene: NA; abundance: few; CDR3aa: CASSLEPGATTDTQYF; CDR3nt: TGTGCCAGCAGCTTAGAGCCCGGGGCCACCACAGATACGCAGTATTTT
j_gene: TRBJ1-5; v_gene: TRBV7-9; d_gene: NA; abundance: NA; CDR3aa: CASSLEGRGNQPQHF; CDR3nt: TGTGCCAGCAGCTTGGAGGGGCGCGGTAATCAGCCCCAGCATTTT
j_gene: TRBJ2-2; v_gene: TRBV5-1; d_gene: NA; abundance: NA; CDR3aa: CASSLTVNTGELFF; CDR3nt: TGCGCCAGCAGCCTGACGGTGAACACCGGGGAGCTGTTTTTT
j_gene: TRBJ1-6; v_gene: TRBV7-3; d_gene: TRBD1; abundance: NA; CDR3aa: CASSTGQGASPLHF; CDR3nt: TGTGCCAGCAGCACGGGACAGGGAGCCTCACCCCTCCACTTT
j_gene: TRBJ2-5; v_gene: TRBV30; d_gene: TRBD2; abundance: NA; CDR3aa: CAWSVGGETQYF; CDR3nt: TGTGCCTGGAGTGTGGGGGGGGAGACCCAGTACTTC
j_gene: TRBJ2-3; v_gene: TRBV7-2; d_gene: TRBD2; abundance: NA; CDR3aa: CASSLPGGLTDTQYF; CDR3nt: TGTGCCAGCAGCTTACCGGGGGGTCTAACAGATACGCAGTATTTT
j_gene: TRBJ2-4; v_gene: TRBV7-2; d_gene: NA; abundance: NA; CDR3aa: CANSGWAIQYF; CDR3nt: TGTGCCAACTCGGGCTGGGCCATTCAGTACTTC
j_gene: TRBJ1-2; v_gene: TRBV7-2; d_gene: NA; abundance: NA; CDR3aa: CASSQSGVNGYTF; CDR3nt: TGTGCCAGCAGCCAAAGCGGGGTGAACGGCTACACCTTC
j_gene: TRBJ2-2; v_gene: TRBV7-2; d_gene: TRBD1; abundance: NA; CDR3aa: CASRRQGDTGELFF; CDR3nt: TGTGCCAGCCGCCGACAGGGTGACACCGGGGAGCTGTTTTTT
j_gene: TRBJ2-5; v_gene: TRBV5-1; d_gene: NA; abundance: NA; CDR3aa: CASSLDGQSQETQYF; CDR3nt: TGCGCCAGCAGCTTGGATGGACAGAGTCAAGAGACCCAGTACTTC
j_gene: TRBJ2-5; v_gene: TRBV29-1; d_gene: NA; abundance: NA; CDR3aa: CSVDVLAATGETQYF; CDR3nt: TGCAGCGTTGACGTCCTAGCGGCTACAGGGGAGACCCAGTACTTC
j_gene: TRBJ2-1; v_gene: TRBV10-3; d_gene: NA; abundance: NA; CDR3aa: CAISERGTTNNEQFF; CDR3nt: TGTGCCATCAGTGAACGCGGGACCACCAACAATGAGCAGTTCTTC
j_gene: TRBJ2-3; v_gene: TRBV5-1; d_gene: TRBD2; abundance: few; CDR3aa: CASSSFSGGPADTQYF; CDR3nt: TGCGCCAGCAGCTCATTTAGCGGGGGGCCCGCAGATACGCAGTATTTT
j_gene: TRBJ1-1; v_gene: TRBV19; d_gene: NA; abundance: few; CDR3aa: CASSVGIANTEAFF; CDR3nt: TGTGCCAGTAGTGTAGGGATTGCGAACACTGAAGCTTTCTTT
j_gene: TRBJ2-3; v_gene: TRBV9; d_gene: NA; abundance: few; CDR3aa: CASSVGWRRGSTDTQYF; CDR3nt: TGTGCCAGCAGCGTAGGTTGGAGGCGGGGCAGCACAGATACGCAGTATTTT
j_gene: TRBJ1-5; v_gene: TRBV29-1; d_gene: NA; abundance: NA; CDR3aa: CSAEMGDGSQPQHF; CDR3nt: TGCAGCGCCGAGATGGGGGATGGGAGTCAGCCCCAGCATTTT